Each of the 32 T cell receptor beta chains below was sequenced from the same sample in a study of shared clonotypes between healthy human individuals (TCRdb year 2020). Receptor amplification or capture employed the immunoSEQ multiplex PCR assay. Imported from immuneACCESS, the table was reduced by TCRdb to in-frame sequences with V and J called. These copies leave out some clones; in studies compared against another copy, an unresolved V gene accounts for under half, and the cause of the remainder is not known. This sample holds hundreds of thousands of clones; roughly 96% were observed only once. Together, the top ten hold about 0.11% of the sample. CD8 naive samples were CD45RO-negative cells positively selected for CCR7, giving a CD45RA+CCR7+ population that excluded TemRA cells. The sample taken for sequencing was naive CD8+ T cells sorted from blood. The sample's cell subset or site, from its label and the paper: CD45RA+CCR7+. Receptors were obtained from a woman aged 25 to 39 in good health.

This chain joins TRBV6-6 and TRBJ2-5; TRBD1 is a possible D gene (6 bases). TRBJ2-7 matches the DNA end more closely, so the J call is doubtful. Germline V gene sequence: CDR1 MNHNY, CDR2 SVGAGI (reference sequence). The CDR3 spans 15 residues. The CDR3: CASSSLGAGAYEQYF. The CDR3 bases are TGTGCCAGCAGCAGTCTTGGGGCAGGGGCCTACGAGCAGTACTTC.

The CDR3 DNA reads as TGTGCCAGCAGGACAGGGGGGAATTCACCCCTCCACTTT. This sequence encodes CASRTGGNSPLHF. The chain combines TRBV11-2 with TRBJ1-6; 9 bases agree with TRBD1. The V gene end was trimmed by 6 bases and the J gene end by 7 bases; junction bases not matched to a gene: 1. The CDR3 consists of 13 residues. Germline values: CDR1 SGHAT, CDR2 FQNNGV.

This clone has just one count. The CDR3 reads CASSVGGSGIPYEQYF. The DNA of the CDR3 is TGTGCCAGCAGCGTAGGAGGTAGCGGGATTCCCTACGAGCAGTACTTC. This chain joins TRBV9 and TRBJ2-7; 8 bases fit TRBD2. V lost 0 bases, J lost 2 bases, and 7 bases stayed unmatched. This CDR3 region has 16 residues. CDR1 is SGDLS and CDR2 is YYNGEE in the germline V gene. The whole variable domain, remainder taken from reference TRBV9 and TRBJ2-7, is DSGVTQTPKHLITATGQRVTLRCSPRSGDLSVYWYQQSLDQGLQFLIQYYNGEERAKGNILERFSAQQFPDLHSELNLSSLELGDSALYFCASSVGGSGIPYEQYFGPGTRLTVT.

This clone has just one count. This rearrangement joins TRBV6-5 to TRBJ2-5; tentative D call: TRBD2 (6 bases). Trimming left V 6 bases short and J 2 bases short, with 10 bases between. This CDR3 is built from 13 residues. Germline assignment: CDR1 MNHEY and CDR2 SVGAGI. The CDR3 bases are TGTGCCAGCAGGGAGGGTCCTCAAGAGACCCAGTACTTC. This encodes CASREGPQETQYF.

V and J are TRBV2 and TRBJ1-1; D ambiguous. The ends were cut back, 6 bases at V and 4 bases at J, with 9 bases in the middle. Per germline, CDR1 SNHLY and CDR2 FYNNEI. The length of the CDR3 is 12 residues. The CDR3 loop is CASSPRSTEAFF. For the CDR3, the DNA is TGTGCCAGCAGCCCCCGAAGCACTGAAGCTTTCTTT.

V usage is TRBV11-2 and J usage is TRBJ2-7; D is uncertain. Per the germline V gene, CDR1 is SGHAT and CDR2 is FQNNGV. The CDR3 consists of 12 residues. The germline V and J ends were trimmed by 5 bases and 4 bases, with 9 bases remaining between them. CDR3 DNA sequence: TGTGCCAGCAGCCCCCCGAGATACGAGCAGTACTTC. Its translation is CASSPPRYEQYF.

The chain has TRBV19 and TRBJ2-5; D is possibly TRBD1 or TRBD2 (5 bases each). The DNA end is more similar to TRBJ2-7, so the J call may be wrong. Per germline, CDR1 LNHDA and CDR2 SQIVND (reference sequence). The CDR3 covers 14 residues. The DNA for the CDR3 is TGTGCCAGTAGTATAGATCTCGAGGGGTACGAGCAGTACTTC. This translates into CASSIDLEGYEQYF.

The chain has TRBV7-9 and TRBJ2-3, with D possibly TRBD2 on 5 matching bases. Trimming took off 5 bases at V and 4 bases at J, with 19 bases between the two ends. Germline V gene sequence: CDR1 SEHNR, CDR2 FQNEAQ (reference sequence). This CDR3 region has 16 residues. The CDR3 DNA reads TGTGCCAGCAGCCCGGAGTACGGGGAAAGGCCAGATACGCAGTATTTT. Amino acid sequence: CASSPEYGERPDTQYF.

The chain couples TRBV27 to TRBJ2-7, with D perhaps TRBD1 or TRBD2 (6 bases each). V was trimmed by 8 bases and J by 0 bases, leaving 14 bases between them. The length of the CDR3 is 14 residues. Looked up from germline, CDR1 is MNHEY and CDR2 is SMNVEV (reference sequence). CDR3 nucleotide sequence: TGTGCCAGCGGGACGGGGGCAAGCTCCTACGAGCAGTACTTC. Its protein is CASGTGASSYEQYF.

V usage is TRBV28 and J usage is TRBJ1-3, with D possibly matching TRBD1 (5 bases). CDR1 is MDHEN, CDR2 SYDVKM, per germline. The CDR3 is 14 amino acids. Between the trimmed V and J ends, which lost 3 bases and 4 bases, there was a span of 10 bases. The CDR3 DNA is TGTGCCAGCAGTTTTCAGGGCTCAGGAAACACCATATATTTT. Residues: CASSFQGSGNTIYF.

The chain has TRBV5-5 and TRBJ2-3, with 8 bases fitting TRBD1. Germline CDR1 is SGHKS and CDR2 is YYEKEE (reference sequence). CDR3 length: 17 residues. The V and J ends lost 1 base and 1 base, in that order; junction bases with no gene match: 8. The CDR3 nucleotides are TGTGCCAGCAGCTTGTACGTTAGGGGACAGGGCACAGATACGCAGTATTTT. Translated, it gives CASSLYVRGQGTDTQYF.

Comments on this clone: Distinct nucleotide sequences in the sample also encode this CDR3. The V call is TRBV27, the J call TRBJ1-1; TRBD1 matches at 8 bases. Germline V gives CDR1 MNHEY, CDR2 SMNVEV (reference sequence). The length of the CDR3 is 14 residues. V gave up 3 bases and J gave up 2 bases; unmatched junction bases: 2. This CDR3 is CASSFGTGNTEAFF. CDR3 DNA: TGTGCCAGCAGTTTTGGGACAGGAAACACTGAAGCTTTCTTT.

This chain links TRBV5-8 with TRBJ2-7; D gene unclear. V lost 0 bases and J lost 7, with 8 bases in between. CDR1 is SGHTS and CDR2 is YDEGEE in the germline V gene. CDR3 size: 12 residues. The CDR3, as DNA: TGTGCCAGCAGCTTGGGGGTGGCTGAGCAGTACTTC. Translating gives CASSLGVAEQYF. The full variable domain, its missing parts supplied by reference TRBV5-8 and TRBJ2-7, is EAGVTQSPTHLIKTRGQQATLRCSPISGHTSVYWYQQALGLGLQFLLWYDEGEERNRGNFPPRFSGRQFPNYSSELNVNALELEDSALYLCASSLGVAEQYFGPGTRLTVT.

The V call is TRBV10-3, the J call TRBJ2-5, with a possible D match to TRBD2 (6 bases). The J call may be faulty, since TRBJ2-7 better matches the DNA end. This CDR3 region has 10 residues. Germline lookup yields CDR1 ENHRY and CDR2 SYGVKD. The CDR3 nucleotides read TGTGCCATCGGAGCGGGCGAGCAGTACTTC. Amino acids: CAIGAGEQYF.

The chain combines TRBV28 with TRBJ1-4; D ambiguous. Germline CDR1 MDHEN, CDR2 SYDVKM. There are 16 residues in the CDR3. V lost 2 bases and J 2 bases, leaving 12 bases between the germline ends. The CDR3 DNA follows: TGTGCCAGCAGTTTAACCCAATATGGGACTAATGAAAAACTGTTTTTT. It yields the protein CASSLTQYGTNEKLFF.

The V and J genes are TRBV19 and TRBJ2-5; TRBD2 matches at 12 bases. Germline CDR1 and CDR2: LNHDA and SQIVND (reference sequence). The CDR3 loop spans 15 amino acids. V shed 7 bases, J shed 5 bases, and the junction held 8 bases outside the gene matches. Here the CDR3 DNA reads TGTGCCAGTACCCTAGCGGGAGGGCCAAGTGAGACCCAGTACTTC. Its protein is CASTLAGGPSETQYF.

This clone was detected only once. The chain carries TRBV6-5 and TRBJ1-2; 8 nucleotides match TRBD1. There are 13 residues in the CDR3. V lost 4 bases to trimming and J lost 7 bases; unmatched junction nucleotides: 5. Per germline, CDR1 MNHEY and CDR2 SVGAGI. The CDR3 coding sequence is TGTGCCAGCAGTTCCCAGGACAGGGTTGGCTACACCTTC. It translates to CASSSQDRVGYTF.

The CDR3 sequence is CASSQDIRDLGAFF. CDR3 coding DNA: TGTGCCAGCAGCCAAGATATAAGGGACCTGGGAGCTTTCTTT. The rearrangement links TRBV4-2 to TRBJ1-1; a weak D match, TRBD1 (5 bases). The CDR3 loop spans 14 amino acids. The V gene lost 0 bases and the J gene lost 10 bases, with 15 bases spanning the gap. Per germline, CDR1 LGHNA and CDR2 YNFKEQ.

The chain joins TRBV29-1 to TRBJ2-1, with D perhaps matching TRBD1 or TRBD2 (5 bases each). Germline CDR1 and CDR2: SQVTM and ANQGSEA. Trimming removed 4 bases from V and 5 bases from J, with 12 bases in between. This CDR3 has 13 amino acids. This CDR3 reads CSVGGRVDNEQFF. CDR3 DNA sequence: TGCAGCGTTGGGGGGAGAGTGGACAATGAGCAGTTCTTC.

The J gene is TRBJ1-5, the V gene TRBV27; D is possibly TRBD1 (5 bases). V was pared by 8 bases and J by 2 bases, with 10 bases between. This CDR3 region has 13 residues. Germline loops: CDR1 MNHEY, CDR2 SMNVEV (reference sequence). The CDR3 DNA reads as TGTGCCAGCCAAAGCAGGGGCAATCAGCCCCAGCATTTT. Amino acids: CASQSRGNQPQHF.

V gene TRBV28 combines with J gene TRBJ1-1; the D gene is possibly TRBD1 (5 bases). This CDR3 region has 14 residues. Trimming cost V 3 bases and J 4 bases, with 12 bases left between them. Germline V CDR1 and CDR2: MDHEN, SYDVKM. The DNA of the CDR3 is TGTGCCAGCAGTTTTCGGATGGGGGGCACTGAAGCTTTCTTT. Protein sequence: CASSFRMGGTEAFF.

This chain connects TRBV11-3 to TRBJ1-3; D is ambiguous. Trimming shortened V by 1 base and J by 4 bases, and 14 bases separated the two germline ends. The CDR3 is 16 amino acids. The V gene's germline CDR1 is SGHNT and CDR2 YENEEA. Here the CDR3 reads CASSLGRGSSGNTIYF. In DNA form, the CDR3 reads TGTGCCAGCAGCTTAGGTAGAGGTTCATCGGGAAACACCATATATTTT.

The chain combines TRBV28 with TRBJ2-1; tentative D call: TRBD1 (5 bases). In germline, CDR1 is MDHEN, CDR2 SYDVKM. The CDR3 is made up of 17 amino acids. Trimming removed 8 bases at V and 0 bases at J, with 20 bases between. CDR3 DNA sequence: TGTGCCAGCGCCAGGGTCTGGCCGCTAAACTCCTACAATGAGCAGTTCTTC. Translated, it gives CASARVWPLNSYNEQFF.

In this sample, this clone turned up a few times. This chain links TRBV7-9 with TRBJ2-7; TRBD1 or TRBD2 may be the D gene (5 bases each). The CDR3 is 12 residues long. Trimming took 8 bases from V and 0 from J, leaving 8 bases between them. The germline gives CDR1 SEHNR, CDR2 FQNEAQ (reference sequence). The CDR3 DNA reads as TGTGCCAGCCGGGACGACTCCTACGAGCAGTACTTC. It is translated as CASRDDSYEQYF.

The chain is built from TRBV7-9 and TRBJ2-2; TRBD2 is a possible D gene (5 bases). Trimming took 5 bases from V and 0 from J, leaving 13 bases between them. The germline CDR1 and CDR2 sequences are SEHNR and FQNEAQ (reference sequence). The CDR3 totals 16 residues. The CDR3 DNA follows: TGTGCCAGCAGCCGCGCGGGTGATGCGAACACCGGGGAGCTGTTTTTT. Protein: CASSRAGDANTGELFF. Full variable domain (remainder filled in from reference TRBV7-9 and TRBJ2-2): DTGVSQNPRHKITKRGQNVTFRCDPISEHNRLYWYRQTLGQGPEFLTYFQNEAQLEKSRLLSDRFSAERPKGSFSTLEIQRTEQGDSAMYLCASSRAGDANTGELFFGEGSRLTVL.

V and J are TRBV29-1 and TRBJ2-3; D gene ambiguous. Looked up from germline, CDR1 is SQVTM and CDR2 is ANQGSEA. There are 14 residues in the CDR3. The V gene lost 8 bases and the J gene lost 0 bases, with 15 bases spanning the gap. DNA for the CDR3: TGCAGCTCCTTCGCTAAACAGAGCACAGATACGCAGTATTTT. Protein: CSSFAKQSTDTQYF.

J is TRBJ1-2 and V is TRBV4-1; D may be TRBD1 (5 bases). The V end lost 2 bases, the J end lost 1 base, and 8 bases lay between the germline ends. Germline V lookup: CDR1 MGHRA, CDR2 YSYEKL. The length of the CDR3 is 14 residues. The DNA for the CDR3 is TGCGCCAGCAGCCAAACAGGCATTAACTATGGCTACACCTTC. Translating it yields CASSQTGINYGYTF.

This clone was observed once. The chain uses TRBV7-9 and TRBJ2-1; D gene uncertain. V gave up 5 bases and J gave up 7 bases, with 12 bases separating them. Per germline, CDR1 SEHNR and CDR2 FQNEAQ (reference sequence). This CDR3 has 13 amino acids. DNA of the CDR3: TGTGCCAGCAGCCAACGGACGGGTAATGAGCAGTTCTTC. It encodes CASSQRTGNEQFF.

The rearrangement links TRBV19 to TRBJ2-7; the D gene is possibly TRBD1 (6 bases). CDR1 LNHDA and CDR2 SQIVND come from the germline V gene (reference sequence). The CDR3 has 13 amino acids. The V end lost 5 bases, the J end lost 5 bases, and 13 bases lay between the germline ends. This CDR3 is CASSDSRGHEQYF. CDR3 bases: TGTGCCAGTAGTGACTCCAGGGGCCACGAGCAGTACTTC. The full variable domain, with the rest looked up from reference TRBV19 and TRBJ2-7, is DGGITQSPKYLFRKEGQNVTLSCEQNLNHDAMYWYRQDPGQGLRLIYYSQIVNDFQKGDIAEGYSVSREKKESFPLTVTSAQKNPTAFYLCASSDSRGHEQYFGPGTRLTVT.

The chain joins TRBV30 to TRBJ1-3; D gene unclear. Between the trimmed V and J ends, which lost 8 bases and 5 bases, there was a span of 10 bases. The CDR3 spans 11 residues. The V gene's germline CDR1 is GTSNPN and CDR2 SVGIG (reference sequence). This CDR3 is CAAYVRNTIYF. CDR3 coding DNA: TGTGCCGCCTACGTACGAAACACCATATATTTT.

Note on this clone: This same CDR3 is encoded by further DNA sequences in the sample. The rearrangement links TRBV6-1 to TRBJ2-7, with 8 bases fitting TRBD1. Looked up from germline, CDR1 is MNHNS and CDR2 is SASEGT. This CDR3 region has 14 residues. Trimming removed 7 bases from V and 2 bases from J; junction bases left unmatched: 7. CDR3 region: CASKAGTGAYEQYF. CDR3 nucleotides: TGTGCCAGCAAAGCCGGGACAGGTGCCTACGAGCAGTACTTC.

V is TRBV5-5 and J is TRBJ2-7; perhaps TRBD1 as D (8 bases). Trimming removed 0 bases from V and 6 bases from J, with 13 bases in between. CDR3 length equals 14 residues. Germline lookup yields CDR1 SGHKS and CDR2 YYEKEE (reference sequence). For the CDR3, the DNA is TGTGCCAGCAGCTTGGACAGGGGGGGTCCCGAGCAGTACTTC. Its protein product is CASSLDRGGPEQYF.